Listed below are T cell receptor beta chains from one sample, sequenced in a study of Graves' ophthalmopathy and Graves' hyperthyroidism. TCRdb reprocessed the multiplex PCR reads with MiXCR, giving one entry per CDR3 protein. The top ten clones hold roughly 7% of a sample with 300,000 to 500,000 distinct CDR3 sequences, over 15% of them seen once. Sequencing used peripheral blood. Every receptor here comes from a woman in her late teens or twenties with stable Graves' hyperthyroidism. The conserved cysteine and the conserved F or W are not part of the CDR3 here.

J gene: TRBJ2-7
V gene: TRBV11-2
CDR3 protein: ASNFGTAPRYEQY

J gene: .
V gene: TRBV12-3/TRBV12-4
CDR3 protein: ASSLEEGMDNEQF

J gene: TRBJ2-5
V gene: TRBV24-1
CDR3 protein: ATSDGGHRTN

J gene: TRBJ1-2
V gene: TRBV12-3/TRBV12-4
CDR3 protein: ASSHSHGYT

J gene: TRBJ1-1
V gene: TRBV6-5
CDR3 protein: ASSYSTIVMNTEAF

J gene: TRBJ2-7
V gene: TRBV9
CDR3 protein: ASSEGTSGMQY

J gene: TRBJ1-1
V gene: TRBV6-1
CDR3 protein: ASRSVGKNTEAF

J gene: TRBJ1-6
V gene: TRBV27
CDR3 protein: ASSPWTGLFSPLH

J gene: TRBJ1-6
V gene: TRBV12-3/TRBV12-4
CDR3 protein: ASSLGGVGSPLH

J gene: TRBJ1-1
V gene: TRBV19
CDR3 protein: ASSISRGNTEAF

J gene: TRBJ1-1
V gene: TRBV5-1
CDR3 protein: ASSLSIGTEAF

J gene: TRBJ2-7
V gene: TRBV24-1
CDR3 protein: ATSDRTGRNEQY

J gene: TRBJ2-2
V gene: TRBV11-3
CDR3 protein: ASSLDWGLF

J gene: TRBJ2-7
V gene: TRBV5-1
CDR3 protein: ASSLRSGATYEQY

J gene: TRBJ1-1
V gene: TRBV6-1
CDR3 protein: ASSIDPRGNTEAF

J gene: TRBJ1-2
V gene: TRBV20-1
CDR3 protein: SASGPRRGDYGYT

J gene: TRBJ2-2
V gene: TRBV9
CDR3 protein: ASSAAWMAVTGELF

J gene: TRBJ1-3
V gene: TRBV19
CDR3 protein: ASTSGLPMSSGNTIY

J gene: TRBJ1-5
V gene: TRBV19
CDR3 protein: ASSLASGVNQPQH

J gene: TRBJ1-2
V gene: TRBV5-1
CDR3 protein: ASSFGDRVFYGYT

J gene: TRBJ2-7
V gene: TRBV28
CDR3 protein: ASSFPDSYEQY

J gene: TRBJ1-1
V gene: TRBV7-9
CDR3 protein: ASSSFRESEAF

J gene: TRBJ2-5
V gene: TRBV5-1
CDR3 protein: ASSFGQGVPGETQY

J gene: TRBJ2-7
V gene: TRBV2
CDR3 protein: ASSEALRQRGEQY

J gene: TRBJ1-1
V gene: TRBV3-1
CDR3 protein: ASSAGLMNTEAF

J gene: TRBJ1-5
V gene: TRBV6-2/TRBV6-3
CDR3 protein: ASSYFPGTTRSNQPQH

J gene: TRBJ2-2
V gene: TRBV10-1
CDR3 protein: ASSPTVTGELF

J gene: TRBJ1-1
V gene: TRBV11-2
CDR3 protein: ASSLQGGALNTEAF

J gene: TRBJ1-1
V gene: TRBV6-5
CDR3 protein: ASSHPGRGTEAF

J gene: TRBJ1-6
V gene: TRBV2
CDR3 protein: ASKTRESYNSPLH

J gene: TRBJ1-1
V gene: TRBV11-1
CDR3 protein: ASSQDYPFKDPEAF

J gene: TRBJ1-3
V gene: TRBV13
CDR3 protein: ASSLRSAGNTIY

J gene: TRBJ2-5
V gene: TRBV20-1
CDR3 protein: SARVSSGGKETQY

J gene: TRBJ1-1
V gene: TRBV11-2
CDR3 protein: ASSSMDPFRNTEAF

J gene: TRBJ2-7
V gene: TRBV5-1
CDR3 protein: ASSWGLASSYEQY

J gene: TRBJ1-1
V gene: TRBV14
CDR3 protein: ASGQWSTEAF

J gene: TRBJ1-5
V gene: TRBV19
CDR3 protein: ASSIDRGVSQPQH

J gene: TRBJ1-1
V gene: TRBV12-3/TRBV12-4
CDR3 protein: ASSFQGISTEAF

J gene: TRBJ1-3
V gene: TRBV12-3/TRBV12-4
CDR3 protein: ASSFTDVHSGNTIY

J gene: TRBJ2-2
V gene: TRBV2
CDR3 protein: ASSLDRRYTGELF

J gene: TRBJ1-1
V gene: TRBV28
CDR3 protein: ASRTTGTLNTEAF

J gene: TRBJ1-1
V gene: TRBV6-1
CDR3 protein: ASSEPRRQGQEPDYEAF

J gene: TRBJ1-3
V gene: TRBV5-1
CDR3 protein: ASSLGAGSGNTIY

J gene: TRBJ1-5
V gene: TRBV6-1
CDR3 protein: ASSEDGDYQPQH

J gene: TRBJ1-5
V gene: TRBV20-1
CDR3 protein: SARLGRGNQPQH

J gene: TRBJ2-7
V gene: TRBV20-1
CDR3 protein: SASPHGGNEQY

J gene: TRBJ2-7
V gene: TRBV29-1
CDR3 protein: SAKTGSDEQY

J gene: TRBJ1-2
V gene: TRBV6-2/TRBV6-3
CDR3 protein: ASSYAGQTDGYT

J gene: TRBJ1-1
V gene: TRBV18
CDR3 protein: ASSPLPGDLNTEAF

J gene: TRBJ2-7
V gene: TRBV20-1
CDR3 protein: RGPVGDEQY

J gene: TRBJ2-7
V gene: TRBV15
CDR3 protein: ATSSDRGGGSSYEQY

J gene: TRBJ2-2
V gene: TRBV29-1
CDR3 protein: SVGQGNTGELL